This T cell receptor beta chain was sequenced in a study of blood T cell repertoires in COVID-19. The overall study: PBMCs, B-cell-depleted T cells, or T cells were the source of the cDNA or gDNA that made up the material.

The CDR3 consists of 17 residues. V lost 5 bases to trimming and J lost 0 bases; unmatched junction nucleotides: 6. Germline V gene sequence: CDR1 SGHAT, CDR2 FQNNGV. Profiled with immunoSEQ multiplex PCR; TCRdb holds only in-frame clones, not every one. The data show just under 85,000 clones, with about 87% seen just once and about 8% held by the top ten. The chain has TRBV11-2 and TRBJ2-1, with TRBD2 matching over 11 bases. Sequenced material: peripheral blood. The sequence derives from an elderly man with active or convalescent COVID-19. CDR3 nucleotides: TGTGCCAGCAGCGCCCGACTAGCGGGACCCTCCTACAATGAGCAGTTCTTC. As protein: CASSARLAGPSYNEQFF.